This T cell receptor beta chain was captured in a study of T cell responses to AZD1222 COVID-19 vaccine (dated by TCRdb to about 2021). Study-wide context: TCR sequencing was performed for over 230 trial participants, of whom around 200 were given two doses of AZD1222 and around 25 were given two doses of MenACWY control vaccine. Enrollment into the trials was organized by age into subgroups of 18-55, 56-69 and 70-plus years, and those subgroups contained roughly 160, 29 and 62 TCR-sequenced participants, respectively. Overall study outcomes, separate from this receptor: Because no day 14 peak-response samples were available, repertoires were characterized only after the peak T cell response. Participants were mostly white British, with more females than males. The authors suggested clonal diversity may have been underestimated. Reportedly, almost half of the unique spike-specific TCRs recognized epitopes lying outside the regions that are mutated in the B.1.351 and B.1.1.7 variants. Conclusions about previously exposed vaccinees were limited because only 5 or 6 AZD1222 recipients were SARS-CoV-2 seropositive at baseline. The 56-69-year group was small, and its depth increase did not reach significance, likely because of low power. The vaccine-associated CD4 TCRs covered the entire spike protein, and the dominant responses fell in regions 160-218 and 743-854. A significant rise in spike-specific TCR breadth and depth was observed after two AZD1222 doses relative to day 0 and relative to MenACWY recipients.

This clone occurred once. Which antigen it targets is not known. Base qualities are missing; no much larger clone stands one base away. The CDR3 goes from the cysteine to the phenylalanine over 16 residues. Of the read, only the CDR3 DNA is kept; its 48 bases are in frame from base 1. The V end loses 0 bases and the J end loses 7 bases, and a stretch of 15 bases separates them. Per the germline V gene, MNHNS is the CDR1 and SASEGT is the CDR2. What the time point label conveys for this sample: baseline before first vaccination. Reading the label with the study, this specimen's treatment or condition is: meningococcal conjugate vaccine given as trial control. Vaccinee samples came from UK trials COV001 and COV002, including a single-blind randomized controlled phase 2/3 trial of AZD1222 (ChAdOx1 nCoV-19) in healthy adults. For TCRbeta chain sequencing, PBMC samples were collected from trial participants at day 0 and at day 28 after the second dose.

The CDR3 regions of human TCRbeta chains were analyzed by immunosequencing. The authors processed their data as follows. TCRs in the repertoires were compared against a reference library of SARS-CoV-2-specific TCRs that had been generated with the MIRA antigen-specificity platform. Breadth was defined as the fraction of unique TCRs that were SARS-CoV-2-associated. Depth was defined as the fraction of total T cells that were SARS-CoV-2-associated. Using the MIRA data, each spike-specific TCR was assigned both to the spike region to which the TCR was reactive and to a CD4 or CD8 class. Log10-transformed breadth and depth values were compared by one-way ANOVA with Sidak's multiple comparisons tests. TCRdb took this table from immuneACCESS and kept in-frame rearrangements with V and J called. Such tables lack part of the clones; where checked against another copy, unresolved V genes explain under half of the gap, and the rest is unexplained. V and J calls and clone size follow that table, whereas D and trimming were derived from the DNA. This sample holds about 79,000 clones; about 91% were observed only once. The ten largest clones represent roughly 6.4% of the sample.

Sequenced here: peripheral blood, sampled on day 0 of MenACWY control vaccination. The sequence was collected from an adult in good health. This sequence uses TRBV6-1 and TRBJ1-4; the D segment could be TRBD1, given 5 matching bases. The CDR3 region has the sequence CASSEAPEGQGEKLFF. The sequence in DNA is TGTGCCAGCAGTGAAGCCCCGGAAGGCCAGGGTGAAAAACTGTTTTTT.